This TCR beta chain appears in the sequencing data of a study of T and B cells in COVID-19 patients. Overall study context: COVID-19 patients gave peripheral blood either during active infection or after recovery.

From blood, roughly 220-550 ng of genomic DNA served as TRB template. The CDR3 is 13 amino acids. The J segment lost 1 base and the V segment lost 5 bases, leaving 1 base of the junction unmatched. Germline loops: CDR1 MNHEY, CDR2 SVGEGT. This clonotype turned up a few times. Its antigen is not known. Study observations and caveats: Highly clonal in active COVID-19, TRB repertoires exceeded healthy-donor diversity and richness at recovery. Symptomatic-phase blood samples from mildly ill patients and early samples from severe cases were scarce.

TRB rearrangements were amplified by multiplex PCR with BIOMED2 TRB-A/B primers. TCRdb used MiXCR to reprocess the multiplex PCR reads, holding one entry per CDR3 protein. Of about 21,000 distinct CDR3 sequences listed, approximately 29% are singletons. Sequenced: blood. The chain recombines TRBV6-2 or TRBV6-3 with TRBJ1-1, with 7 bases fitting TRBD1. This TCR was recovered from a human donor who had recovered from COVID-19. CDR3 sequence: CASSRQGNTEAFF. CDR3 nucleotide sequence: TGTGCCAGCAGTCGACAGGGGAACACTGAAGCTTTCTTT.